The 28 T cell receptor beta chains below come from one sample, sequenced in a study of persistence of HIV-infected CD4 T cells. The immunoSEQ assay was version 4, run in survey mode. Here immunoSEQ multiplex PCR was the method, and the copy in TCRdb shows in-frame clones only, minus some. The sample gives 40,000 or so clones, about 88% of which show up once; 0.4% to 0.6% is in the top ten. Cells were stimulated nonspecifically with anti-CD3/anti-CD28 magnetic beads. Responding CD4+ T cells were sorted by upregulation of both CD40 ligand and CD69. Their recognized antigens are unknown. This specimen consisted of CD4+ T cells sorted from PBMCs after approximately 19-hour stimulation, obtained from a patient who received antiretroviral therapy. These receptors were collected from an adult woman with HIV who was CMV-seropositive.

The chain recombines TRBV5-4 with TRBJ2-2; D possibly matches TRBD1 or TRBD2 (5 bases each). The germline V gene has CDR1 SGHNT and CDR2 YYREEE (reference sequence). This CDR3 has 13 amino acids. The V gene lost 4 bases and the J gene lost 7 bases, with 11 bases spanning the gap. This CDR3 reads CASSRDRHGELFF. The CDR3 region has the DNA TGTGCCAGCAGCAGGGACCGTCACGGGGAGCTGTTTTTT.

This rearrangement joins TRBV12-5 to TRBJ1-6, with 9 positions matching TRBD1. The germline gives CDR1 LGHNT, CDR2 FRNRAP. Trimming removed 6 bases from V and 7 bases from J; junction bases left unmatched: 4. This CDR3 is built from 14 residues. Written as DNA, the CDR3 is TGTGCTAGTGGGGGAGGGACAGGGAATTCACCCCTCCACTTT. Protein: CASGGGTGNSPLHF.

The V call is TRBV29-1, the J call TRBJ2-3, with 7 bases lining up with TRBD2. Trimming cost V 0 bases and J 6 bases; bases outside gene matches: 9. The CDR3 spans 15 residues. Per the germline V gene, CDR1 is SQVTM and CDR2 is ANQGSEA. CDR3 in DNA: TGCAGCGTTGAAGAAGGACGGCAGGGAGGGGATACGCAGTATTTT. As protein: CSVEEGRQGGDTQYF.

This clone came up once. This chain joins TRBV13 and TRBJ2-3; 15 bases fit TRBD2. V was clipped by 5 bases and J by 8 bases; unmatched bases: 11. This CDR3 contains 17 residues. CDR1 is PRHDT, CDR2 FYEKMQ, per germline (reference sequence). In DNA form, the CDR3 reads TGTGCCAGCAGCCCCGGACTAGCGGGGGGGCCCCAAGGTACGCAGTATTTT. Translating it yields CASSPGLAGGPQGTQYF.

Written as DNA, the CDR3 is TGCGCCAGCAGTCTGGGCAGGGCCCAGATAAAAGAGACCCAGTACTTC. It encodes CASSLGRAQIKETQYF. V is TRBV23-1 and J is TRBJ2-5; possibly TRBD1 for D (5 bases). TRBV23-1 is treated as an ORF (open reading frame) with a function not yet certain. The CDR3 spans 16 residues. Deletions cut 4 bases from V and 3 bases from J, with 18 bases between.

The rearrangement joins TRBV2 to TRBJ2-5, with TRBD1 matching over 7 bases. Germline assignment: CDR1 SNHLY and CDR2 FYNNEI. With 7 bases clipped from V and 5 bases from J, the junction kept 10 bases outside the gene matches. This CDR3 region has 14 residues. Here the CDR3 reads CASTLTGDVETQYF. CDR3 in DNA: TGTGCCAGCACTCTCACAGGGGATGTTGAGACCCAGTACTTC.

This chain links TRBV5-1 with TRBJ1-1; 7 bases match TRBD1. The CDR3 length is 13 residues. Germline CDR1 SGHRS, CDR2 YFSETQ. V shed 4 bases, J shed 7 bases, and the junction held 7 bases outside the gene matches. The CDR3 DNA reads as TGCGCCAGCAGCCATTACAGGGGTGATGAAGCTTTCTTT. Encoded protein: CASSHYRGDEAFF.

The genes are TRBV2 and TRBJ1-1; D ambiguous. The CDR3 length is 12 residues. CDR1 is SNHLY and CDR2 is FYNNEI in the germline V gene. Trimming took off 4 bases at V and 5 bases at J, with 8 bases between the two ends. CDR3 region: CASSVRETEAFF. CDR3 nucleotides: TGTGCCAGCAGTGTCCGCGAGACTGAAGCTTTCTTT.

The CDR3 reads CASSSGTNTEAFF. The CDR3 nucleotides read TGTGCCAGCAGTTCAGGGACCAACACTGAAGCTTTCTTT. V usage is TRBV28 and J usage is TRBJ1-1; tentatively, D is TRBD1 (5 bases). The ends were cut back, 4 bases at V and 2 bases at J, with 8 bases in the middle. The length of the CDR3 is 13 residues. Germline CDR1 reads MDHEN; CDR2 reads SYDVKM.

The V and J genes are TRBV11-1 and TRBJ1-1; D gene unclear. This CDR3 is built from 16 residues. Germline CDR1 and CDR2: SGHAT and FQDESV (reference sequence). V was pared by 1 base and J by 5 bases, with 17 bases between. The CDR3 loop is CASSLVGRKPGTEAFF. The CDR3 nucleotides are TGTGCCAGCAGCTTAGTGGGCAGAAAACCGGGGACTGAAGCTTTCTTT. Full variable domain (rest looked up from reference TRBV11-1 and TRBJ1-1): EAEVAQSPRYKITEKSQAVAFWCDPISGHATLYWYRQILGQGPELLVQFQDESVVDDSQLPKDRFSAERLKGVDSTLKIQPAELGDSAMYLCASSLVGRKPGTEAFFGQGTRLTVV.

The rearrangement uses TRBV9 and TRBJ2-3; TRBD1 matches at 8 bases. Germline V gene sequence: CDR1 SGDLS, CDR2 YYNGEE. CDR3 size: 15 residues. V gave up 3 bases and J gave up 2 bases; unmatched junction bases: 5. CDR3 bases: TGTGCCAGCAGCGCGGGACAGGACAACACAGATACGCAGTATTTT. Translating it yields CASSAGQDNTDTQYF. The full variable domain, in which reference TRBV9 and TRBJ2-3 provide the parts outside the CDR3, is DSGVTQTPKHLITATGQRVTLRCSPRSGDLSVYWYQQSLDQGLQFLIQYYNGEERAKGNILERFSAQQFPDLHSELNLSSLELGDSALYFCASSAGQDNTDTQYFGPGTRLTVL.

The rearrangement uses TRBV24-1 and TRBJ2-3; D is undetermined. The CDR3 sequence is 17 residues long. The V end lost 3 bases, the J end lost 0 bases, and 15 bases lay between the germline ends. Germline loops: CDR1 KGHDR, CDR2 SFDVKD. The CDR3 region has the DNA TGTGCCACCAGTGATCCTGACCCGGCCATTAGCACAGATACGCAGTATTTT. Translating it yields CATSDPDPAISTDTQYF.

The chain has TRBV11-3 and TRBJ2-1; D is undetermined. V was cut by 2 bases and J by 0 bases, with 8 bases left in between. This CDR3 has 15 amino acids. Germline values: CDR1 SGHNT, CDR2 YENEEA. The DNA for the CDR3 is TGTGCCAGCAGCTTAAAGGTTAGCTCCTACAATGAGCAGTTCTTC. Translated: CASSLKVSSYNEQFF.

The V gene is TRBV19, the J gene TRBJ2-5, with no clear D. The V gene's germline CDR1 is LNHDA and CDR2 SQIVND (reference sequence). The CDR3 spans 13 residues. Trimming took 7 bases from V and 0 from J, leaving 9 bases between them. CDR3 in amino acids: CASNWGNQETQYF. The CDR3 bases are TGTGCCAGTAATTGGGGAAACCAAGAGACCCAGTACTTC.

V gene TRBV19 combines with J gene TRBJ2-2, with TRBD2 matching over 9 bases. The CDR3 runs to 14 residues. The germline gives CDR1 LNHDA, CDR2 SQIVND (reference sequence). V shed 8 bases, J shed 7 bases, and the junction held 8 bases outside the gene matches. CDR3 residues: CASVAGAFGGELFF. DNA of the CDR3: TGTGCCAGTGTAGCGGGGGCCTTTGGCGGGGAGCTGTTTTTT.

This clone was detected once. V usage is TRBV7-2 and J usage is TRBJ2-7; a possible D gene is TRBD1 (5 bases). The CDR3 has 15 amino acids. CDR1 SGHTA and CDR2 FQGNSA come from the germline V gene. V was clipped by 3 bases and J by 2 bases, with 14 bases between them. CDR3 bases: TGTGCCAGCAGCTTGGGTCTTCAGGGTACCTACGAGCAGTACGTC. Translated: CASSLGLQGTYEQYV.

The chain couples TRBV24-1 to TRBJ2-1; TRBD2 agrees at 14 bases. Trimming cost V 3 bases and J 4 bases; bases outside gene matches: 7. The V gene's germline CDR1 is KGHDR and CDR2 SFDVKD. The CDR3 is 18 residues long. The CDR3: CATSDPRTSGGTYNEQFF. The CDR3 DNA reads as TGTGCCACCAGTGATCCACGGACTAGCGGGGGGACTTACAATGAGCAGTTCTTC.

J is TRBJ2-3 and V is TRBV15, with TRBD2 identical over 9 bases. V dropped 1 base and J dropped 1; count of bases not matched to a gene: 9. Germline assignment: CDR1 LNHNV and CDR2 YYDKDF (reference sequence). The CDR3 is 18 residues long. The CDR3: CATSRGASGARGTDTQYF. The CDR3 DNA reads TGTGCCACCAGCAGAGGGGCTAGCGGGGCTAGGGGCACAGATACGCAGTATTTT.

The chain has TRBV15 and TRBJ1-1; 7 nucleotides align to TRBD1. Germline values: CDR1 LNHNV, CDR2 YYDKDF (reference sequence). The CDR3 sequence is 15 residues long. V was pared by 4 bases and J by 0 bases, with 5 bases of the junction left unmatched. CDR3 loop: CATSKTDRVNTEAFF. CDR3 nucleotides: TGTGCCACCAGCAAAACCGACAGGGTGAACACTGAAGCTTTCTTT.

This chain uses TRBV3-1 (or the pseudogene TRBV3-2) with TRBJ1-6; possible D gene TRBD1, 6 bases. V was pared by 3 bases and J by 9 bases, with 15 bases between. Per the germline V gene, CDR1 is LGHDT and CDR2 is YNNKEL (reference sequence). The CDR3 sequence is 15 residues long. In DNA form, the CDR3 reads TGTGCCAGCAGCCAGGGCAGGGGAACCGGTTCACCCCTCCACTTT. The encoded protein is CASSQGRGTGSPLHF.

The chain links TRBV6-2 or TRBV6-3 to TRBJ1-6; TRBD1 might be the D (5 bases). The CDR3 spans 17 residues. CDR1 is MNHEY and CDR2 is SVGEGT in the germline V gene. The V end lost 1 base, the J end lost 0 bases, and 10 bases lay between the germline ends. The CDR3, as DNA: TGTGCCAGCAGTTACTTCTACAGGAGCTCCTATAATTCACCCCTCCACTTT. As protein: CASSYFYRSSYNSPLHF.

The rearrangement uses TRBV5-1 and TRBJ1-2; tentatively, D is TRBD1 (5 bases). Germline-derived CDR1 and CDR2 are SGHRS and YFSETQ. CDR3 length equals 14 residues. The germline V and J ends were trimmed by 7 bases and 2 bases, with 15 bases remaining between them. CDR3: CASGPGIENYGYTF. The CDR3 DNA reads TGCGCCAGCGGACCAGGGATCGAGAACTATGGCTACACCTTC.

The chain is built from TRBV9 and TRBJ1-1; TRBD1 agrees at 7 bases. Germline V gene sequence: CDR1 SGDLS, CDR2 YYNGEE. The V gene end was trimmed by 4 bases and the J gene end by 3 bases; junction bases not matched to a gene: 9. The CDR3 has 15 residues. For the CDR3, the DNA is TGTGCCAGCAGCCCCCGCGGGGGACAGTACACTGAAGCTTTCTTT. Translating gives CASSPRGGQYTEAFF. Looking up the rest from reference TRBV9 and TRBJ1-1 gives the full variable domain: DSGVTQTPKHLITATGQRVTLRCSPRSGDLSVYWYQQSLDQGLQFLIQYYNGEERAKGNILERFSAQQFPDLHSELNLSSLELGDSALYFCASSPRGGQYTEAFFGQGTRLTVV.

The chain couples TRBV6-5 to TRBJ1-4; TRBD1 matches at 9 bases. The germline CDR1 and CDR2 sequences are MNHEY and SVGAGI. The CDR3 extends over 13 amino acids. J lost 8 bases, V lost 6 bases, and 4 bases had no gene match. The CDR3 sequence is CASRGTGPEKLFF. CDR3 nucleotide sequence: TGTGCCAGCAGAGGGACAGGGCCCGAAAAACTGTTTTTT.

The V gene is TRBV29-1, the J gene TRBJ1-1; D perhaps matches TRBD1 (5 bases). CDR1 is SQVTM, CDR2 ANQGSEA, per germline. Trimming pared 2 bases from V and 8 bases from J, leaving 12 bases between. The CDR3 has 12 amino acids. Written as DNA, the CDR3 is TGCAGCGTTGAAAGGGGTACAGGAGAAGCTTTCTTT. This translates into CSVERGTGEAFF.

This chain connects TRBV5-5 to TRBJ2-5; D might be TRBD1 (5 bases). Germline CDR1 and CDR2: SGHKS and YYEKEE (reference sequence). V lost 1 base, J lost 5 bases, and 15 bases lay in between. CDR3 size: 15 residues. CDR3 sequence (DNA): TGTGCCAGCAGCTTGCAGGGTTATTCAGGGGAGACCCAGTACTTC. Amino acids: CASSLQGYSGETQYF.

V usage is TRBV5-4 and J usage is TRBJ1-5; D call uncertain. The CDR3 has 13 residues. Germline CDR1 and CDR2: SGHNT and YYREEE (reference sequence). Deletions cut 0 bases from V and 5 bases from J, with 6 bases between. DNA of the CDR3: TGTGCCAGCAGCTTGGAGCGTGATCAGCCCCAGCATTTT. Translating it yields CASSLERDQPQHF.

This chain uses TRBV11-3 with TRBJ2-1; 7 nucleotides match TRBD2. Germline CDR1 and CDR2: SGHNT and YENEEA. The V gene end was trimmed by 2 bases and the J gene end by 7 bases; junction bases not matched to a gene: 2. The CDR3 consists of 13 residues. CDR3 nucleotides: TGTGCCAGCAGCTTACTAGCGGAAAATGAGCAGTTCTTC. This encodes CASSLLAENEQFF.